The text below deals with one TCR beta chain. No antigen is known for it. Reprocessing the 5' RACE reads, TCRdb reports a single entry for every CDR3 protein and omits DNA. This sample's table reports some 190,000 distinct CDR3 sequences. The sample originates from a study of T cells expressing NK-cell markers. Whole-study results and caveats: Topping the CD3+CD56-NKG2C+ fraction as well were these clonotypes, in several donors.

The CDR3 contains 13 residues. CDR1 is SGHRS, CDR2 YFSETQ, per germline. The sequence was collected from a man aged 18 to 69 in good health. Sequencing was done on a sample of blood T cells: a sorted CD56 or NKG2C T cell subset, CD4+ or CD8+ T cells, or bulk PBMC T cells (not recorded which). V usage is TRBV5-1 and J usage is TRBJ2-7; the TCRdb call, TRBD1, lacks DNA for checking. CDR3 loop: CASSLEAGAEQYF.